This T cell receptor beta chain stems from a study of blood T cell repertoires in COVID-19 (dated by TCRdb to the early 2020s). About the study as a whole: Samples covering the acute and convalescent phases of COVID-19 were provided by collaborators in the United States, Italy and Spain. The material from the prospective study consisted of cDNA or gDNA derived from T cells, B-cell-depleted T cells, or PBMCs. Deeply sampled blood TCRbeta repertoires from subjects exposed to, actively infected with, or recovered from COVID-19 were included in the dataset. The repertoires were released in a freely available public database intended as a resource for research on the immune response to SARS-CoV-2. The samples were drawn from two sources: the first 160 participants of the ongoing ImmuneRACE study, and 1,200 or so subjects contributed by 6 global collaborators. A de-identified subject ID, COVID-19 status, age in years and sex were almost always included in the sample metadata. Where available, HLA class I and class II types were taken from metadata supplied by the sample provider and were not determined by assay-based typing.

Collaborating institutions collected whole blood in K2EDTA tubes following their own protocols. For TCRbeta analysis, collaborators shipped samples in one of three forms: frozen whole blood, isolated PBMCs, or DNA extracted from either of those sample types. In this sample, this clone turned up once. No cognate antigen has been identified for it. No per-base quality is available; no much larger clone lies one base away. Counted from cysteine to phenylalanine, this CDR3 has 15 amino acids. The sequence is cut down to CDR3 DNA, 45 bases in frame from base 1. The junction shows trimming of 1 base on V and 4 bases on J, and the gene matches do not reach 2 bases of it. From the germline V gene, CDR1 is SGHRS and CDR2 is YFSETQ. TCRbeta CDR3 regions were amplified from genomic DNA by means of the immunoSEQ Assay, a bias-controlled multiplex PCR. In the original analysis: Within the assay, amplification of reference gene primers was used to estimate how many nucleated cells each sample contained. To quantify the absolute abundance of each unique TCRbeta CDR3 rearrangement, sequence reads were collapsed and filtered. For each sample, productive Simpson clonality was calculated as the square root of Simpson's diversity index across productive rearrangements. TCRdb took this table from immuneACCESS and kept in-frame rearrangements with V and J called. Such tables lack part of the clones; where checked against another copy, unresolved V genes explain under half of the gap, and the rest is unexplained. V and J calls and clone size come straight from that table; D and trimming were deduced from the DNA. This sample has about 36,000 clones in its table, and around 80% of those were observed once. The top ten hold over 15% of the sample.

Results and caveats for the whole study, not just this receptor: The quantity of clinical and demographic metadata differed by source and by participant and was supplied without curation.

The sequenced material came from peripheral blood. This receptor chain uses TRBV5-1 and TRBJ2-1, with TRBD2 identical over 10 junction bases. The receptor was derived from a man between 65 and 85 years old with acute or convalescent COVID-19. Here the CDR3 is given as CASSLLAGVYNEQFF. The nucleotide sequence reads TGCGCCAGCAGCTTGCTAGCGGGGGTTTACAATGAGCAGTTCTTC.